This T cell receptor (beta chain) emerged from a study of monozygotic twins with inflammatory bowel disease. A template switching step added UMIs, each with a 6-nucleotide sample barcode. TCRdb re-analyzed the 5' RACE reads; it lists each CDR3 protein once, without DNA. In all, the sample yields fewer than 400,000 distinct CDR3 sequences. No T cells were sorted before total RNA was taken from whole blood. The CDR3 has 14 residues. CDR1 is SGHRS, CDR2 YFSETQ, per germline. This TCR came from a human donor with ulcerative colitis or Crohn's disease, or a healthy co-twin of an affected twin (not recorded which). Sequences were obtained from blood. The V call is TRBV5-1, the J call TRBJ2-2. CDR3 region: CASSLDPNTGELFF. Full variable domain (outside the CDR3, taken from reference TRBV5-1 and TRBJ2-2): KAGVTQTPRYLIKTRGQQVTLSCSPISGHRSVSWYQQTPGQGLQFLFEYFSETQRNKGNFPGRFSGRQFSNSRSEMNVSTLELGDSALYLCASSLDPNTGELFFGEGSRLTVL.